This is a list of T cell receptor beta chains from one sample in a study of Ad26.COV2.S vaccination and SARS-CoV-2 variants. The table came from immunoSEQ multiplex PCR; TCRdb's copy has only in-frame clones and leaves some out. The sample contains about 460,000 clones, roughly nine tenths of which appear only once. Material: peripheral blood, obtained in a trial of Ad26.COV2.S vaccine versus placebo. The receptors come from a person between 18 and 59 years old who received the Ad26.COV2.S COVID-19 vaccine or a placebo. Each CDR3 is given with its conserved first and last residue. Each record gives: V gene, D gene, J gene, CDR3 protein. A D gene is named only where the DNA matches it firmly.

v_call: TRBV28
d_call: -
j_call: TRBJ2-1
cdr3_aa: CASSSAESSYNEQFF

v_call: TRBV7-9
d_call: -
j_call: TRBJ1-3
cdr3_aa: CASSLMAGSGNTIYF

v_call: TRBV18
d_call: TRBD1
j_call: TRBJ1-6
cdr3_aa: CASSPTDRDSPLHF

v_call: TRBV3-1/TRBV3-2
d_call: -
j_call: TRBJ1-1
cdr3_aa: CASSQGPRFLAFF

v_call: TRBV12-5
d_call: -
j_call: TRBJ2-7
cdr3_aa: CARMRLPKGYEQYF

v_call: TRBV7-8
d_call: TRBD1
j_call: TRBJ2-7
cdr3_aa: CASSLLPIVRDRAYEQYF

v_call: TRBV2
d_call: TRBD1
j_call: TRBJ2-6
cdr3_aa: CATSGQGVSAGANVLTF

v_call: TRBV4-3
d_call: -
j_call: TRBJ2-5
cdr3_aa: CASSQDSSLGQETQYF

v_call: TRBV7-3
d_call: TRBD1
j_call: TRBJ2-1
cdr3_aa: CASSLAGGRNEQFF

v_call: TRBV10-3
d_call: TRBD1
j_call: TRBJ1-2
cdr3_aa: CAITERTGLLYGYTF

v_call: TRBV15
d_call: TRBD2
j_call: TRBJ2-5
cdr3_aa: CATSRDGRALETQYF

v_call: TRBV5-8
d_call: -
j_call: TRBJ2-7
cdr3_aa: CASSLAHRPF

v_call: TRBV3-1/TRBV3-2
d_call: -
j_call: TRBJ2-1
cdr3_aa: CASSLTQNGLPPSYNEQFF

v_call: TRBV27
d_call: TRBD1
j_call: TRBJ2-1
cdr3_aa: CASSPILGQGQFF

v_call: TRBV7-9
d_call: -
j_call: TRBJ2-7
cdr3_aa: CASSLQSSYEQYF

v_call: TRBV30
d_call: TRBD2
j_call: TRBJ2-2
cdr3_aa: CAWQVLAGGPPGELFF

v_call: TRBV28
d_call: -
j_call: TRBJ1-5
cdr3_aa: CASSQVPTRWGNQPQHF

v_call: TRBV4-1
d_call: -
j_call: TRBJ2-7
cdr3_aa: CASSQGVGQLGAYEQYF

v_call: TRBV20-1
d_call: -
j_call: TRBJ2-3
cdr3_aa: CSAGTDTQYF